Below, 19 T cell receptor beta chains from the same sample are listed, as sequenced in a study of blood T cell repertoires in COVID-19. Sequenced by immunoSEQ multiplex PCR; TCRdb stores in-frame clones only, minus some. The repertoire includes a few hundred thousand clones, 80% to 90% of them detected once, and 3% to 4.5% sits in the top ten. Material: PBMCs or T cells enriched from blood (not recorded which). These receptors came from a middle-aged woman with acute COVID-19.

V gene TRBV19 combines with J gene TRBJ1-5; D may be TRBD1 (6 bases). With 5 bases removed from V and 5 bases from J, the gap between germline ends came to 16 bases. Germline lookup yields CDR1 LNHDA and CDR2 SQIVND (reference sequence). This CDR3 is 15 amino acids long. The chain's CDR3 is CASSVREGGYQPQHF. The CDR3 bases are TGTGCCAGTAGTGTTAGGGAGGGGGGCTATCAGCCCCAGCATTTT.

CDR3 DNA: TGTGCCAGCAGCTTAGATGGGCAGGGCCGCGGGGAGCTGTTTTTT. It translates to CASSLDGQGRGELFF. The chain carries TRBV7-9 and TRBJ2-2, with D possibly matching TRBD1 (5 bases). This CDR3 has 15 amino acids. Trimming took 1 base from V and 7 from J, leaving 13 bases between them. Per the germline V gene, CDR1 is SEHNR and CDR2 is FQNEAQ (reference sequence).

This rearrangement joins TRBV4-1 to TRBJ2-2, with 10 nucleotides matching TRBD2. This CDR3 has 20 residues. After removal of 0 bases from V and 1 base from J, the junction contained 11 bases not matched to a gene. Germline CDR1 is MGHRA and CDR2 is YSYEKL. In nucleotides, the CDR3 is TGCGCCAGCAGCCAAGATCTAAGGACTAGCGGAGTTCGGAACACCGGGGAGCTGTTTTTT. As protein: CASSQDLRTSGVRNTGELFF.

This rearrangement joins TRBV28 to TRBJ2-1, with D maybe TRBD1 (5 bases). The CDR3 extends over 15 amino acids. CDR1 and CDR2 (germline): MDHEN, SYDVKM. Trimming took off 6 bases at V and 8 bases at J, with 20 bases between the two ends. CDR3 bases: TGTGCCAGCAGCGAACAGACAGTCGGTTCGGATGAGCAGTTCTTC. Translating it yields CASSEQTVGSDEQFF.

In DNA, the CDR3 is TGTGCCACCAGTGGTACGCCCGCGGGAGGCACAGATACGCAGTATTTT. This translates into CATSGTPAGGTDTQYF. The V and J genes are TRBV24-1 and TRBJ2-3; 7 nucleotides line up with TRBD2. The CDR3 extends over 16 amino acids. Germline V lookup: CDR1 KGHDR, CDR2 SFDVKD. With V trimmed by 5 bases and J by 1 base, 8 bases remained unmatched.

This clone came up a few times. The gene calls are TRBV28 and TRBJ1-3; perhaps TRBD1 as D (6 bases). The CDR3 runs 16 residues. V dropped 5 bases and J dropped 0 bases, with 14 bases sitting between them. Looked up from germline, CDR1 is MDHEN and CDR2 is SYDVKM. The CDR3, as DNA: TGTGCCAGCAGTCCGGGAGGAGGGGGCTCTGGAAACACCATATATTTT. Its protein product is CASSPGGGGSGNTIYF. The full variable domain, its missing parts supplied by reference TRBV28 and TRBJ1-3, is DVKVTQSSRYLVKRTGEKVFLECVQDMDHENMFWYRQDPGLGLRLIYFSYDVKMKEKGDIPEGYSVSREKKERFSLILESASTNQTSMYLCASSPGGGGSGNTIYFGEGSWLTVV.

This clone was picked up a small number of times. The chain couples TRBV28 to TRBJ1-2, with D possibly matching TRBD1 (6 bases). The germline V gene encodes CDR1 MDHEN and CDR2 SYDVKM. The CDR3 is 15 amino acids. Between the trimmed V and J ends, which lost 5 bases and 5 bases, there was a span of 18 bases. The CDR3 DNA is TGTGCCAGCAGTGGGGGGGGGACATTTTGGTATGGCTACACCTTC. Translated: CASSGGGTFWYGYTF.

J is TRBJ2-2 and V is TRBV12-3 or TRBV12-4; D ambiguous. The CDR3 is made up of 12 amino acids. V was trimmed by 6 bases and J by 6 bases, leaving 8 bases between them. Here the CDR3 DNA reads TGTGCCAGCAGGCTAAATGCCGGGGAGCTGTTTTTT. The encoded protein is CASRLNAGELFF.

J is TRBJ2-1 and V is TRBV7-6, with D uncertain. The CDR3 has 16 residues. Trimming pared 5 bases from V and 1 base from J, leaving 15 bases between. Germline CDR1 is SGHVS and CDR2 is FNYEAQ. The CDR3 nucleotides read TGTGCCAGCAGCCTTGTCGGGTGGCGTTCCTACAATGAGCAGTTCTTC. Translating it yields CASSLVGWRSYNEQFF.

The rearrangement links TRBV5-6 to TRBJ2-1, with 8 bases that match TRBD2. Germline V gene lookup returns CDR1 SGHDT and CDR2 YYEEEE. CDR3 length: 15 residues. Trimming took 1 base from V and 0 from J; bases not matched to a gene: 0. CDR3 protein: CASSLLAGSYNEQFF. In DNA, the CDR3 is TGTGCCAGCAGCTTGCTAGCGGGCTCCTACAATGAGCAGTTCTTC.

The chain uses TRBV27 and TRBJ2-1; 10 bases fit TRBD2. This CDR3 region has 16 residues. Germline V lookup: CDR1 MNHEY, CDR2 SMNVEV (reference sequence). V dropped 3 bases and J dropped 8; count of bases not matched to a gene: 10. The DNA of the CDR3 is TGTGCCAGCAGTTTCGAGACTAGCGGGCTGTGGGATGAGCAGTTCTTC. This encodes CASSFETSGLWDEQFF.

This sequence joins TRBV6-5 and TRBJ2-5, with D possibly matching TRBD2 (5 bases). Germline V CDR1 and CDR2: MNHEY, SVGAGI. CDR3 length: 13 amino acids. Trimming cost V 6 bases and J 5 bases, with 13 bases left between them. CDR3 bases: TGTGCCAGCAGCCTACGGGGAGAGGAGACCCAGTACTTC. The encoded protein is CASSLRGEETQYF.

The chain employs TRBV6-5 and TRBJ2-5; 8 positions match TRBD2. The CDR3 spans 15 residues. Germline V gene sequence: CDR1 MNHEY, CDR2 SVGAGI. Trimming removed 6 bases from V and 2 bases from J; junction bases left unmatched: 8. Here the CDR3 reads CASRVAGRPQETQYF. The CDR3 DNA reads TGTGCCAGCAGAGTAGCGGGACGCCCACAAGAGACCCAGTACTTC.

The V and J genes are TRBV5-6 and TRBJ1-6; D is uncertain. CDR3 length: 13 residues. Germline V CDR1 and CDR2: SGHDT, YYEEEE. V was pared by 3 bases and J by 13 bases, with 14 bases between. In DNA form, the CDR3 reads TGTGCCAGCAGCTCATCGATAGTGAAGCCCCTCCACTTT. Protein sequence: CASSSSIVKPLHF.

The chain has TRBV28 and TRBJ2-2, with D perhaps TRBD1 (6 bases). Germline CDR1 reads MDHEN; CDR2 reads SYDVKM. Trimming took 5 bases from V and 0 from J, leaving 13 bases between them. The CDR3 is 16 amino acids. This CDR3 reads CASSPRGHTNTGELFF. DNA for the CDR3: TGTGCCAGCAGTCCAAGGGGACACACGAACACCGGGGAGCTGTTTTTT.

V and J are TRBV28 and TRBJ2-3; 7 nucleotides agree with TRBD2. The junction had 7 bases not matched to a gene; V was cut back by 3 bases and J by 1 base. Germline lookup yields CDR1 MDHEN and CDR2 SYDVKM. The CDR3 runs 16 residues. CDR3 sequence (DNA): TGTGCCAGCAGTTTCCCGCCTAGCGGAGGCACAGATACGCAGTATTTT. As protein: CASSFPPSGGTDTQYF.

The chain uses TRBV20-1 and TRBJ2-7; TRBD2 agrees at 11 bases. Germline V gives CDR1 DFQATT, CDR2 SNEGSKA (reference sequence). The trim removed 3 bases at V and 3 bases at J, leaving 1 base unmatched. This CDR3 spans 13 amino acids. The CDR3 DNA reads TGCAGTGCTAGTACTAGCGGGAGCTACGAGCAGTACTTC. Translated, it gives CSASTSGSYEQYF.

This clone was recorded a few times. This chain links TRBV9 with TRBJ1-3; no firm D call. Between the trimmed V and J ends, which lost 4 bases and 3 bases, there was a span of 8 bases. Germline V gives CDR1 SGDLS, CDR2 YYNGEE. The CDR3 covers 13 residues. The CDR3 coding sequence is TGTGCCAGCAGCAGTAGTGGTGGAAACACCATATATTTT. The encoded protein is CASSSSGGNTIYF.

This chain links TRBV19 with TRBJ2-7, with 7 bases lining up with TRBD2. The CDR3 covers 15 residues. Trimming took 4 bases from V and 6 from J; bases not matched to a gene: 12. Germline CDR1 is LNHDA and CDR2 is SQIVND (reference sequence). CDR3 coding DNA: TGTGCCAGTAGTACCCAGTCCCTAGCGGCGGTCGAGCAGTACTTC. This codes for CASSTQSLAAVEQYF.